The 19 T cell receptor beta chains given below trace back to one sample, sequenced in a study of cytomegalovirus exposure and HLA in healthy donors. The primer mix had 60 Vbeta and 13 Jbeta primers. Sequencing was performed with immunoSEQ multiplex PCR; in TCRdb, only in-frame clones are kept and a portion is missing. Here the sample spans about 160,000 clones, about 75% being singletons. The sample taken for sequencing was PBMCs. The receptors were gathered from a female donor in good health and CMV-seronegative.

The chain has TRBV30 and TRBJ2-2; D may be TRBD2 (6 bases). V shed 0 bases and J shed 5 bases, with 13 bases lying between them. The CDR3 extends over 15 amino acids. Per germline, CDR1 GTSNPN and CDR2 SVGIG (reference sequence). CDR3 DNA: TGTGCCTGGAGTGTATGGGGGACTGAGACCGGGGAGCTGTTTTTT. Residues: CAWSVWGTETGELFF.

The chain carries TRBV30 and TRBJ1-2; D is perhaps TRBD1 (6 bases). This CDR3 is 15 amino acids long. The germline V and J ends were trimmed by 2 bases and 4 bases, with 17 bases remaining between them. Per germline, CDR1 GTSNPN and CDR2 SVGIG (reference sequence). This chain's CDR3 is CAWSPARTAVYGYTF. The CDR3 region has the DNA TGTGCCTGGAGTCCCGCGCGGACAGCTGTCTATGGCTACACCTTC.

In DNA form, the CDR3 reads TGCGCCAGCAGCTTGGAAGGGGTGCCCTCTGGAAACACCATATATTTT. Its translation: CASSLEGVPSGNTIYF. The rearrangement uses TRBV5-1 and TRBJ1-3; a possible D gene is TRBD1 (5 bases). The germline CDR1 and CDR2 sequences are SGHRS and YFSETQ. The length of the CDR3 is 16 residues. The ends were cut back, 0 bases at V and 0 bases at J, with 10 bases in the middle.

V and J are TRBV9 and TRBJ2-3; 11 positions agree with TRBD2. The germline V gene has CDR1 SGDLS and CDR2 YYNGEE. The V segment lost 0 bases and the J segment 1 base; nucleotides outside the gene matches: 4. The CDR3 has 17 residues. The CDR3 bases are TGTGCCAGCAGCGTAGCTGCACTAGCGGGAGGCACAGATACGCAGTATTTT. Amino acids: CASSVAALAGGTDTQYF.

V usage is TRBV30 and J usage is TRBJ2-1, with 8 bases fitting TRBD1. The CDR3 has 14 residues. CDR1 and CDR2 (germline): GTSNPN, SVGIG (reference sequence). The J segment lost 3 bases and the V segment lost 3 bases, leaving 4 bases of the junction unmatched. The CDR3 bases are TGTGCCTGGAGATTTACAGGGGGCTACAATGAGCAGTTCTTC. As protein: CAWRFTGGYNEQFF.

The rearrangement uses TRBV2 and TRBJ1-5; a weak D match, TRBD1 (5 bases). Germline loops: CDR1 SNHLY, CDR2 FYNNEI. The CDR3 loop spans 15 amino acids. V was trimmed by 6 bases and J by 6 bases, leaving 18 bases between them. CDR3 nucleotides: TGTGCCAGCAGCTTGATGGGGGGACCGCGTCAGCCCCAGCATTTT. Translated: CASSLMGGPRQPQHF.

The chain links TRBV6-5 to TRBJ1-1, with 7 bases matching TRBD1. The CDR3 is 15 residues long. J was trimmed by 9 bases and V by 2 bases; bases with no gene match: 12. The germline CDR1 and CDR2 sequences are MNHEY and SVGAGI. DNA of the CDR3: TGTGCCAGCAGTTACCTCTCCGGGACAGTTGTTAAAGCTTTCTTT. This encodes CASSYLSGTVVKAFF.

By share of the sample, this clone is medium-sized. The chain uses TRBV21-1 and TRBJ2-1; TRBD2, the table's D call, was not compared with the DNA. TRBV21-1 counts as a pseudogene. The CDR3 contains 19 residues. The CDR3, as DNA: TGTGCCAGCAGCAAAGATGGGACTAGCGCCATCAGCTCCTACAATGAGCAGTTCTTC. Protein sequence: CASSKDGTSAISSYNEQFF.

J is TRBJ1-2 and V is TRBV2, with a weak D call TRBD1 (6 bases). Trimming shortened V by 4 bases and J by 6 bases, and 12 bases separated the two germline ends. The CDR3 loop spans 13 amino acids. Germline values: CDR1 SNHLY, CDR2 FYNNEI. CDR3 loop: CASSGTGMDGYTF. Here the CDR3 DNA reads TGTGCCAGCAGTGGTACAGGGATGGATGGCTACACCTTC.

CDR3 sequence reads: CASSSRVGAGELFF. The DNA for the CDR3 is TGTGCCAGCAGCTCCAGGGTAGGTGCCGGGGAGCTGTTTTTT. V gene TRBV5-6 combines with J gene TRBJ2-2; D is perhaps TRBD1 (5 bases). Germline V CDR1 and CDR2: SGHDT, YYEEEE. This CDR3 spans 14 amino acids. Trimming cost V 3 bases and J 6 bases, with 12 bases left between them.

The CDR3, as DNA: TGTGCCAGCAGCGCATCCATGGGGGCATACAATGAGCAGTTCTTC. It specifies CASSASMGAYNEQFF. V gene TRBV7-2 combines with J gene TRBJ2-1, with D tentatively TRBD1 (6 bases). Trimming took off 5 bases at V and 4 bases at J, with 15 bases between the two ends. Germline V gene data show CDR1 as SGHTA and CDR2 as FQGNSA. The length of the CDR3 is 15 residues. Looking up the rest from reference TRBV7-2 and TRBJ2-1 gives the full variable domain: GAGVSQSPSNKVTEKGKDVELRCDPISGHTALYWYRQSLGQGLEFLIYFQGNSAPDKSGLPSDRFSAERTGGSVSTLTIQRTQQEDSAVYLCASSASMGAYNEQFFGPGTRLTVL.

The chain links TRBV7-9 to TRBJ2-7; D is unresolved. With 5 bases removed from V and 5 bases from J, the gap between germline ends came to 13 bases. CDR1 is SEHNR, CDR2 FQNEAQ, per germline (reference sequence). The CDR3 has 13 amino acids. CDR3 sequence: CASSPPNQDEQYF. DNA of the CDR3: TGTGCCAGCAGCCCTCCAAACCAGGACGAGCAGTACTTC. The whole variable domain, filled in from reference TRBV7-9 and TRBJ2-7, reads DTGVSQNPRHKITKRGQNVTFRCDPISEHNRLYWYRQTLGQGPEFLTYFQNEAQLEKSRLLSDRFSAERPKGSFSTLEIQRTEQGDSAMYLCASSPPNQDEQYFGPGTRLTVT.

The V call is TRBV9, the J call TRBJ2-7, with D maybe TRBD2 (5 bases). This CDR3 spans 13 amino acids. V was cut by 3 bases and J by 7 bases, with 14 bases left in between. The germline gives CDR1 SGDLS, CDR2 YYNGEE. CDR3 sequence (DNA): TGTGCCAGCAGCGCGACTACCTTCGGGGAGCAGTACTTC. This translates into CASSATTFGEQYF.

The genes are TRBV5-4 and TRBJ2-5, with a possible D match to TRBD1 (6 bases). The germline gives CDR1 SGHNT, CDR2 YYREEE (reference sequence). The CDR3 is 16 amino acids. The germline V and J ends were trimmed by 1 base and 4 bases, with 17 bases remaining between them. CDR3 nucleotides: TGTGCCAGCAGCTTGCCACTGACAGGCCCCCGAGAGACCCAGTACTTC. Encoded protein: CASSLPLTGPRETQYF.

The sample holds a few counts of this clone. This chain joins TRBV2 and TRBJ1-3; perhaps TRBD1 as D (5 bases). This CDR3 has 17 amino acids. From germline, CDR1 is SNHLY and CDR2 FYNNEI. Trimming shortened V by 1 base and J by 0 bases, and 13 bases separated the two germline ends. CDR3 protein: CASSEGGGVNSGNTIYF. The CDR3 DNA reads TGTGCCAGCAGTGAAGGGGGCGGGGTGAACTCTGGAAACACCATATATTTT.

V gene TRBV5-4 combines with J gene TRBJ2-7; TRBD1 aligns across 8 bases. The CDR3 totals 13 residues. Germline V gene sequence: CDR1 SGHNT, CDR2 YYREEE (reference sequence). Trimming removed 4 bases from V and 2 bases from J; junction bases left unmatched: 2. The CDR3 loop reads CASSPQGAYEQYF. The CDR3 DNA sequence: TGTGCCAGCAGCCCACAGGGGGCCTACGAGCAGTACTTC.

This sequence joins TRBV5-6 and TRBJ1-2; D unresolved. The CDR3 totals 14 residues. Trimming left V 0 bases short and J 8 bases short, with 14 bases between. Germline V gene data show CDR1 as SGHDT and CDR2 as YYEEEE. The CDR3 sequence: CASSLGLVSEGYTF. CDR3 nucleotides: TGTGCCAGCAGCTTGGGGCTAGTATCGGAGGGCTACACCTTC.

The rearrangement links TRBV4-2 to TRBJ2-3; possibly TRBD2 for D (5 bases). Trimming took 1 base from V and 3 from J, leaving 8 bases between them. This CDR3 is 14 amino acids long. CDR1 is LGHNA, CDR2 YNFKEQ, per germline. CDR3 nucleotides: TGTGCCAGCAGCCAAGGAGGCGGGACAGATACGCAGTATTTT. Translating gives CASSQGGGTDTQYF.

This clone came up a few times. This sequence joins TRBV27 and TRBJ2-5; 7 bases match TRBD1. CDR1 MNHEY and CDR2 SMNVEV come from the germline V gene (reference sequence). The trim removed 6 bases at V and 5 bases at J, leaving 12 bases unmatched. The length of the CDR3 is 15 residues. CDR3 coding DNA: TGTGCCAGCAGATACCAGACAGGGCGAAGGGAGACCCAGTACTTC. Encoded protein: CASRYQTGRRETQYF.